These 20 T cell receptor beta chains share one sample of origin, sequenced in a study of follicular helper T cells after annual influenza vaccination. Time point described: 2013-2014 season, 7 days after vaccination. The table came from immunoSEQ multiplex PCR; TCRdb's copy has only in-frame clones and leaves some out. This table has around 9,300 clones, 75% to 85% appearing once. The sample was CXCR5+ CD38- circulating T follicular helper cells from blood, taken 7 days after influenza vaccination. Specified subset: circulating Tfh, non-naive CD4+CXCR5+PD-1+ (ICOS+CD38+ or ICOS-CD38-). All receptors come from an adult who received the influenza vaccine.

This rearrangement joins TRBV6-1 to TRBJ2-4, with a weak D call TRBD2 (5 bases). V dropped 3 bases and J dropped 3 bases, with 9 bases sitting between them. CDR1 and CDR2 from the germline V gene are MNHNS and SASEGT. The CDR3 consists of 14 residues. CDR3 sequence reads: CASSDSSNKNIQYF. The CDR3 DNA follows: TGTGCCAGCAGTGATTCTAGCAACAAAAACATTCAGTACTTC.

The chain's CDR3 is CASSLGVGTGNTGELFF. CDR3 in DNA: TGTGCCAGCAGCTTGGGTGTTGGGACAGGGAACACCGGGGAGCTGTTTTTT. J is TRBJ2-2 and V is TRBV5-5; 8 bases align to TRBD1. Germline loops: CDR1 SGHKS, CDR2 YYEKEE (reference sequence). This CDR3 comprises 17 residues. V lost 0 bases, J lost 1 base, and 5 bases stayed unmatched.

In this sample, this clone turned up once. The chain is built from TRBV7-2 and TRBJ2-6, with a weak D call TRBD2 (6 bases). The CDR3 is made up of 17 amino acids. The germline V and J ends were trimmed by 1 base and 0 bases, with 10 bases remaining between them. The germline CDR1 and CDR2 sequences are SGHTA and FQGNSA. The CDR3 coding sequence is TGTGCCAGCAGCTTAGTTGGGAGGAGCTCTGGGGCCAACGTCCTGACTTTC. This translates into CASSLVGRSSGANVLTF.

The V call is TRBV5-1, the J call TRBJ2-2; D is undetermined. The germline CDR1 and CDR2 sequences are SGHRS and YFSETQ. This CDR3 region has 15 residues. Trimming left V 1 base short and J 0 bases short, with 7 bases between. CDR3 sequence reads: CASSLRQTNTGELFF. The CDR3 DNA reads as TGCGCCAGCAGCTTGAGGCAGACGAACACCGGGGAGCTGTTTTTT.

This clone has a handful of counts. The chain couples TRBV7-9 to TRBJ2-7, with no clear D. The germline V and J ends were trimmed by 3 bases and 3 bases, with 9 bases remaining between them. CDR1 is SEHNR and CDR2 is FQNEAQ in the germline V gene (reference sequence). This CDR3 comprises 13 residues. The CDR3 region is CASSLLTSYEQYF. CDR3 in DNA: TGTGCCAGCAGCTTGCTTACCAGCTACGAGCAGTACTTC. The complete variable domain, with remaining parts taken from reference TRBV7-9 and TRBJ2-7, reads DTGVSQNPRHKITKRGQNVTFRCDPISEHNRLYWYRQTLGQGPEFLTYFQNEAQLEKSRLLSDRFSAERPKGSFSTLEIQRTEQGDSAMYLCASSLLTSYEQYFGPGTRLTVT.

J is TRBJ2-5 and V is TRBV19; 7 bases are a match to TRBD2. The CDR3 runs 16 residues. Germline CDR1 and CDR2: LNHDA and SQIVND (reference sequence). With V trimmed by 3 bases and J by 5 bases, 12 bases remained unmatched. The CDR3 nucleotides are TGTGCCAGTAGTATTCGGTCCGGGGGGAACTTCGAGACCCAGTACTTC. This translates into CASSIRSGGNFETQYF.

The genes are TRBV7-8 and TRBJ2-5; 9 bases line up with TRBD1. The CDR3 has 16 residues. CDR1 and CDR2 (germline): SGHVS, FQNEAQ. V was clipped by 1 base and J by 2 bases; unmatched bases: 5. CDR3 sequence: CASSLVGGQGQETQYF. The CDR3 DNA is TGTGCCAGCAGCTTAGTAGGGGGACAGGGACAAGAGACCCAGTACTTC.

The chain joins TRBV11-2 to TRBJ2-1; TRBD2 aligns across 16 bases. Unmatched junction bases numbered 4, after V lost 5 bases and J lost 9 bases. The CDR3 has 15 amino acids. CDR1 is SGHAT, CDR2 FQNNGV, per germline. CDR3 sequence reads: CASSTGLAGGLEQFF. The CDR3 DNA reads TGTGCCAGCAGCACGGGACTAGCGGGAGGGCTTGAGCAGTTCTTC.

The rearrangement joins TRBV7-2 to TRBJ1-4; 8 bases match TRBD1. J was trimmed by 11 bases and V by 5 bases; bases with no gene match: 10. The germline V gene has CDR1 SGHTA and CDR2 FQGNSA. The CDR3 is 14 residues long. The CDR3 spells CASSGRGQGDKLFF. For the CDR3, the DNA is TGTGCCAGCAGCGGGCGCGGACAGGGCGATAAACTGTTTTTT.

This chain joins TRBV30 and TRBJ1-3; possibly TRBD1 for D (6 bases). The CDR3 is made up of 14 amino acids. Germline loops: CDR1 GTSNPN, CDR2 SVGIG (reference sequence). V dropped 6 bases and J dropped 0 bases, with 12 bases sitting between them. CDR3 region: CACGRGVSGNTIYF. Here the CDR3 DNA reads TGTGCCTGCGGAAGGGGGGTCTCTGGAAACACCATATATTTT.

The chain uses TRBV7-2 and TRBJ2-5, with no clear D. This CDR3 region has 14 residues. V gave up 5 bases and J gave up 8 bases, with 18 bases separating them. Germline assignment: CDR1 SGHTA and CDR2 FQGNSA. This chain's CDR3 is CASSTWASQATQYF. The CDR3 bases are TGTGCCAGCAGCACGTGGGCCTCCCAGGCAACCCAGTACTTC.

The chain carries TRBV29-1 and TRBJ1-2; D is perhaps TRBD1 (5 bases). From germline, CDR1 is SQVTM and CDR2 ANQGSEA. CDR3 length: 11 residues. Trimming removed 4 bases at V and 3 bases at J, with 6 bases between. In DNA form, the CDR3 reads TGCAGCGTTGCCAGGGACTATGGCTACACCTTC. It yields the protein CSVARDYGYTF. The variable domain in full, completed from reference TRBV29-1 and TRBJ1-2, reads SAVISQKPSRDICQRGTSLTIQCQVDSQVTMMFWYRQQPGQSLTLIATANQGSEATYESGFVIDKFPISRPNLTFSTLTVSNMSPEDSSIYLCSVARDYGYTFGSGTRLTVV.

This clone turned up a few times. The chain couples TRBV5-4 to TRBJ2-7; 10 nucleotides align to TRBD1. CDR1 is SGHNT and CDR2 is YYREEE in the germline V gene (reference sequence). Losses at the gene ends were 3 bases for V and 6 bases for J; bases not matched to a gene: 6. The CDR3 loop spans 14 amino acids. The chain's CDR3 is CASSSGTGDSEQYF. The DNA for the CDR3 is TGTGCCAGCAGCTCCGGGACAGGGGACTCCGAGCAGTACTTC.

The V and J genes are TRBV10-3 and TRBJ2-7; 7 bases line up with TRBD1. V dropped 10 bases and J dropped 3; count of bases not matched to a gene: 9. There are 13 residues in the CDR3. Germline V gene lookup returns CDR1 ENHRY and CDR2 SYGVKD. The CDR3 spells CASSIRQGYEQYF. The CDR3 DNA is TGTGCCAGCTCTATTAGACAGGGCTACGAGCAGTACTTC.

CDR3 nucleotides: TGCGCCAGCAGCCAAGAAGGCACAGATACGCAGTATTTT. Translated, it gives CASSQEGTDTQYF. The chain couples TRBV4-3 to TRBJ2-3; no clear D gene. Looked up from germline, CDR1 is LGHNA and CDR2 is YSLEER. Deletions cut 0 bases from V and 1 base from J, with 2 bases between. This CDR3 comprises 13 residues.

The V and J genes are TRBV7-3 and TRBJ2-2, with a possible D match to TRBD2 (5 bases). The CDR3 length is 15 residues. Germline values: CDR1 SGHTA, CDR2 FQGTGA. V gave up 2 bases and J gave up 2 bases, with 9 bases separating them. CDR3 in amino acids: CASSLSGVNTGELFF. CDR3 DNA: TGTGCCAGCAGCTTATCCGGGGTTAACACCGGGGAGCTGTTTTTT.

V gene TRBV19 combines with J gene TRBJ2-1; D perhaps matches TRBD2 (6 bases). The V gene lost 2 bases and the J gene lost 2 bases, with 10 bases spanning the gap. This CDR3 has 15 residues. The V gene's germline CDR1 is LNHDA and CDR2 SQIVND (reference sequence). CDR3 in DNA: TGTGCCAGTAGTATAACGGGGGTCACCTACAATGAGCAGTTCTTC. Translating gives CASSITGVTYNEQFF.

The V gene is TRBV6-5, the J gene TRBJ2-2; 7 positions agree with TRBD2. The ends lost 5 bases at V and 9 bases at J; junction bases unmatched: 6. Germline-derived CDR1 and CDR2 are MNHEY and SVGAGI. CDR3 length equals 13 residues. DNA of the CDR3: TGTGCCAGCAGTCGGGAGGAAGGCAGGGAGCTGTTTTTT. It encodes CASSREEGRELFF.

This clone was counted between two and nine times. In DNA form, the CDR3 reads TGCAGCGTTGCGGCCCAACGGAATTCACCCCTCCACTTT. It encodes CSVAAQRNSPLHF. The genes are TRBV29-1 and TRBJ1-6; D call uncertain. The CDR3 is 13 residues long. Deletions cut 4 bases from V and 7 bases from J, with 11 bases between. Germline-derived CDR1 and CDR2 are SQVTM and ANQGSEA.

Here the CDR3 DNA reads TGTGCCAGCAGTGGGCTAAGGGCTATCGGAATACAGCATTTT. This sequence encodes CASSGLRAIGIQHF. The V and J genes are TRBV6-1 and TRBJ1-5; D call uncertain. V lost 4 bases and J lost 13, with 20 bases in between. The CDR3 has 14 amino acids. Germline CDR1 reads MNHNS; CDR2 reads SASEGT.